This TCR beta chain was sequenced in a study of graft-versus-host responses after intestinal transplantation. Study at large: Anti-thymocyte globulin was used for induction in all recipients, who then took tacrolimus and steroids for roughly 3 years.

V lost 4 bases, J lost 5 bases, and 9 bases stayed unmatched. This CDR3 is 16 amino acids long. The germline CDR1 and CDR2 sequences are SGHTA and FQGTGA. The table came from immunoSEQ multiplex PCR; TCRdb's copy has only in-frame clones and leaves some out. Seen here are some 90,000 clones, about nine tenths observed once, and the top ten hold approximately 6%. Study conclusions and caveats: Elevated graft-versus-host to host-versus-graft clonal ratios in allografts were recorded for patients with graft-donor T cell macrochimerism. Early post-transplant HvG declines tracked with peak circulating GvH clone levels.

A remark on this clone: Its antigen remains unidentified.

This chain connects TRBV7-3 to TRBJ2-7, with TRBD2 matching 12 bases. Sequenced here: unstimulated CD8+ T cells sorted from spleen or lymph node cells, sampled before intestinal transplant. The origin of this receptor is a human donor who received an intestinal transplant. CDR3 coding DNA: TGTGCCAGCAGCTCGGCTAGCGGGAGGGTGACCCACGAGCAGTACTTC. This codes for CASSSASGRVTHEQYF. The full variable domain, with the rest looked up from reference TRBV7-3 and TRBJ2-7, is GAGVSQTPSNKVTEKGKYVELRCDPISGHTALYWYRQSLGQGPEFLIYFQGTGAADDSGLPNDRFFAVRPEGSVSTLKIQRTERGDSAVYLCASSSASGRVTHEQYFGPGTRLTVT.